This T cell receptor (beta chain) is drawn from a study of shared clonotypes between healthy human individuals. On the study more broadly: Per-donor plates numbered three CD4 naive, three CD4 memory, two CD8 naive and one CD8 memory.

Sequencing was performed with immunoSEQ multiplex PCR; in TCRdb, only in-frame clones are kept and a portion is missing. The profile covers millions of clones, with less than 95% appearing a single time and roughly 1% taken by the ten largest. V shed 5 bases and J 0 bases; nucleotides not matched to a gene: 6. This CDR3 region has 16 residues. The germline CDR1 and CDR2 sequences are SGHTA and FQGNSA. CD45RO-negative, CCR7-selected cells formed the naive CD8 fraction, which excluded terminally differentiated effector memory CD45RA+ cells. The clonotype originates from a man between 18 and 29 years old in good health. The sequencing input was naive CD8+ T cells sorted from blood. The V call is TRBV7-2, the J call TRBJ2-5; 10 bases map to TRBD2. CDR3 DNA sequence: TGTGCCAGCAGCGCTGACCTAGCGGGAGACCAAGAGACCCAGTACTTC. It encodes CASSADLAGDQETQYF.